What follows describes a single T cell receptor beta chain. The data were obtained in a study of cytomegalovirus exposure and HLA in healthy donors. The germline V gene has CDR1 MNHNS and CDR2 SASEGT. Losses at the gene ends were 2 bases for V and 15 bases for J; bases not matched to a gene: 10. This CDR3 region has 14 residues. PCR was performed using 60 Vbeta and 13 Jbeta primers. The protocol was immunoSEQ multiplex PCR, while the TCRdb copy is restricted to in-frame clones and leaves out a portion. The repertoire holds around 150,000 clones, roughly 80% seen once, with approximately 4.5% in the top ten.

The TCR comes from a middle-aged man in good health and CMV-seronegative. Sequencing used PBMCs. The chain uses TRBV6-1 and TRBJ1-6; 7 nucleotides match TRBD1. The CDR3 DNA follows: TGTGCCAGCAGTGAAAGGGGACACAGGGGCGGCCTCCACTTT. It specifies CASSERGHRGGLHF.